What follows are 18 T cell receptor beta chains derived from one specimen sequenced in a study of vaccination and CD4 T cells after COVID-19. Antigens of these TCRs are unknown. Treatment indicated: approximately 11-day PBMC culture with coronavirus spike peptide pools or control peptides (ViraFEST assay). The Oncomine TCR Beta short-read assay sequenced DNA from cultured CD4+ T cells. One entry per CDR3 protein results from TCRdb running MiXCR on the PCR reads. The sample has thousands of distinct CDR3 sequences; 65% to 70% are singletons. The specimen was CD4+ T cells from blood, cultured in vitro, collected before SARS-CoV-2 vaccination. The receptors were sampled from a human donor who had recovered from COVID-19.

V is TRBV20-1 and J is TRBJ2-5; D call uncertain. The CDR3 is 13 residues long. The ends were cut back, 1 base at V and 5 bases at J, with 11 bases in the middle. Germline CDR1 DFQATT, CDR2 SNEGSKA (reference sequence). The CDR3 sequence: CSARVQPGETQYF. CDR3 coding DNA: TGCAGTGCTAGAGTCCAGCCCGGGGAGACCCAGTACTTC.

The rearrangement joins TRBV11-2 to TRBJ2-1, with D tentatively TRBD2 (5 bases). CDR1 is SGHAT, CDR2 FQNNGV, per germline. V was shortened by 1 base and J by 5 bases, with 15 bases between the two germline ends. This CDR3 region has 16 residues. In nucleotides, the CDR3 is TGTGCCAGCAGCTTAGGGGTCGGCGGGCCTAACAATGAGCAGTTCTTC. This gives the protein CASSLGVGGPNNEQFF.

This chain uses TRBV7-2 with TRBJ2-3; 11 bases are a match to TRBD2. The V and J ends lost 1 base and 6 bases, in that order; junction bases with no gene match: 3. This CDR3 contains 15 residues. Looked up from germline, CDR1 is SGHTA and CDR2 is FQGNSA. This CDR3 reads CASSLELAGVDTQYF. In nucleotides, the CDR3 is TGTGCCAGCAGCTTAGAACTAGCGGGAGTGGATACGCAGTATTTT.

The gene calls are TRBV20-1 and TRBJ2-5; D uncertain. Trimming left V 5 bases short and J 7 bases short, with 11 bases between. The germline V gene encodes CDR1 DFQATT and CDR2 SNEGSKA (reference sequence). The CDR3 has 11 amino acids. The CDR3 sequence is CSAGPKVTQYF. For the CDR3, the DNA is TGCAGTGCTGGGCCGAAAGTGACCCAGTACTTC.

The gene calls are TRBV20-1 and TRBJ2-6; D is unclear. This CDR3 comprises 18 residues. V was shortened by 0 bases and J by 4 bases, with 19 bases between the two germline ends. The V gene's germline CDR1 is DFQATT and CDR2 SNEGSKA (reference sequence). CDR3 coding DNA: TGCAGTGCTAGAGATTTAAAGTCGTTAGGGTCCGGGGCCAACGTCCTGACTTTC. Translating gives CSARDLKSLGSGANVLTF.

This clonotype turned up a few times. The V and J genes are TRBV7-9 and TRBJ2-1; 8 positions agree with TRBD2. The CDR3 totals 15 residues. V trimming: 5 bases; J trimming: 4 bases; junction bases outside the gene matches: 7. Germline V CDR1 and CDR2: SEHNR, FQNEAQ (reference sequence). CDR3 coding DNA: TGTGCCAGCAGCCCCGGGAGGGCGAAGTACAATGAGCAGTTCTTC. Translated, it gives CASSPGRAKYNEQFF.

A single count supports this clonotype. The chain joins TRBV5-1 to TRBJ2-7; D not resolved. Trimming removed 4 bases from V and 0 bases from J, with 14 bases in between. The germline V gene has CDR1 SGHRS and CDR2 YFSETQ. The CDR3 has 15 amino acids. CDR3: CASSVMPGSSYEQYF. The CDR3 bases are TGCGCCAGCAGCGTGATGCCAGGTAGCTCCTACGAGCAGTACTTC. The variable domain in full, with the rest retrieved from reference TRBV5-1 and TRBJ2-7, is KAGVTQTPRYLIKTRGQQVTLSCSPISGHRSVSWYQQTPGQGLQFLFEYFSETQRNKGNFPGRFSGRQFSNSRSEMNVSTLELGDSALYLCASSVMPGSSYEQYFGPGTRLTVT.

The chain couples TRBV7-9 to TRBJ1-5, with 8 bases lining up with TRBD1. CDR1 SEHNR and CDR2 FQNEAQ come from the germline V gene (reference sequence). V lost 5 bases, J lost 5 bases, and 5 bases stayed unmatched. The CDR3 totals 14 residues. DNA of the CDR3: TGTGCCAGCAGCCGGGGGACAGGATATCAGCCCCAGCATTTT. Translating gives CASSRGTGYQPQHF. The whole variable domain, remainder taken from reference TRBV7-9 and TRBJ1-5, is DTGVSQNPRHKITKRGQNVTFRCDPISEHNRLYWYRQTLGQGPEFLTYFQNEAQLEKSRLLSDRFSAERPKGSFSTLEIQRTEQGDSAMYLCASSRGTGYQPQHFGDGTRLSIL.

This chain links TRBV28 with TRBJ1-2; D is ambiguous. CDR1 is MDHEN, CDR2 SYDVKM, per germline. This CDR3 has 15 residues. V was trimmed by 3 bases and J by 0 bases, leaving 11 bases between them. The CDR3 sequence: CASSFGGTPNYGYTF. CDR3 sequence (DNA): TGTGCCAGCAGTTTTGGAGGAACCCCTAACTATGGCTACACCTTC.

The chain has TRBV7-3 and TRBJ2-1, with 9 bases lining up with TRBD2. CDR1 is SGHTA, CDR2 FQGTGA, per germline. The CDR3 length is 16 residues. Unmatched junction bases numbered 7, after V lost 5 bases and J lost 2 bases. CDR3 coding DNA: TGTGCCAGCAGCACCGGGACTAGCCAAACCTACAATGAGCAGTTCTTC. Amino acids: CASSTGTSQTYNEQFF.

The chain joins TRBV7-6 to TRBJ2-3; TRBD1 is a possible D gene (6 bases). V lost 0 bases and J lost 4, with 8 bases in between. The CDR3 is made up of 14 amino acids. The V gene's germline CDR1 is SGHVS and CDR2 FNYEAQ. CDR3 DNA sequence: TGTGCCAGCAGCTTAGCCCCAGGGGCAGATACGCAGTATTTT. This encodes CASSLAPGADTQYF.

CDR3 bases: TGTGCCAGCAGCTTTAGCACAGATACGCAGTATTTT. Translating gives CASSFSTDTQYF. This chain joins TRBV7-2 and TRBJ2-3, with D uncertain. This CDR3 comprises 12 residues. V was shortened by 3 bases and J by 0 bases, with 1 base between the two germline ends. The germline V gene encodes CDR1 SGHTA and CDR2 FQGNSA. Drawing the rest from reference TRBV7-2 and TRBJ2-3, the complete variable domain is GAGVSQSPSNKVTEKGKDVELRCDPISGHTALYWYRQSLGQGLEFLIYFQGNSAPDKSGLPSDRFSAERTGGSVSTLTIQRTQQEDSAVYLCASSFSTDTQYFGPGTRLTVL.

V and J are TRBV6-1 and TRBJ2-3; the D call may be TRBD1 or TRBD2 (5 bases each). Trimming took 7 bases from V and 2 from J, leaving 22 bases between them. This CDR3 comprises 17 residues. CDR1 MNHNS and CDR2 SASEGT come from the germline V gene. CDR3 loop: CASKDAGTGGLTDTQYF. The CDR3, as DNA: TGTGCCAGCAAGGATGCCGGGACGGGCGGGCTCACAGATACGCAGTATTTT.

The gene calls are TRBV5-4 and TRBJ1-2; 9 bases map to TRBD1. The germline V gene encodes CDR1 SGHNT and CDR2 YYREEE (reference sequence). The CDR3 spans 16 residues. V shed 5 bases and J 5 bases; nucleotides not matched to a gene: 13. CDR3 sequence reads: CASRSTKGTGRYGYTF. For the CDR3, the DNA is TGTGCCAGCAGAAGTACCAAAGGGACAGGGCGGTATGGCTACACCTTC.

J is TRBJ1-5 and V is TRBV7-8; TRBD1 is a possible D gene (6 bases). With 0 bases removed from V and 6 bases from J, the gap between germline ends came to 9 bases. This CDR3 has 14 residues. Germline loops: CDR1 SGHVS, CDR2 FQNEAQ. This CDR3 is CASSLARGGQPQHF. CDR3 sequence (DNA): TGTGCCAGCAGCTTAGCCAGGGGCGGTCAGCCCCAGCATTTT.

V and J are TRBV4-1 and TRBJ1-1, with TRBD1 matching over 8 bases. The CDR3 consists of 14 residues. Germline V gives CDR1 MGHRA, CDR2 YSYEKL. The V and J ends lost 0 bases and 7 bases, in that order; junction bases with no gene match: 4. The CDR3 sequence: CASSQEDRGGEAFF. CDR3 in DNA: TGCGCCAGCAGCCAAGAAGACAGGGGAGGTGAAGCTTTCTTT.

The V gene is TRBV29-1, the J gene TRBJ1-1; D is possibly TRBD1 (5 bases). Trimming pared 6 bases from V and 10 bases from J, leaving 21 bases between. There are 13 residues in the CDR3. Germline V gives CDR1 SQVTM, CDR2 ANQGSEA. The CDR3 DNA reads as TGCAGCGTCATCCAGGGCGCGAAGTCTGGAGCTTTCTTT. Its protein product is CSVIQGAKSGAFF.

V and J are TRBV12-3 or TRBV12-4 and TRBJ1-5, with a weak D call TRBD1 (5 bases). Trimming removed 6 bases at V and 4 bases at J, with 13 bases between. CDR3 length: 14 amino acids. The CDR3 protein is CASRFRVGNQPQHF. The CDR3 region has the DNA TGTGCCAGCAGATTCAGGGTGGGAAATCAGCCCCAGCATTTT.